These T cell receptor beta chains were read from a single sample in a study of monozygotic twins with inflammatory bowel disease. TCRdb re-called the 5' RACE reads and shows each CDR3 protein once, DNA omitted. The sample has about 450,000 distinct CDR3 sequences. Sequenced: blood. The receptors were sampled from a human donor with ulcerative colitis or Crohn's disease, or a healthy co-twin of an affected twin (not recorded which). Each CDR3 is given with its conserved first and last residue.

TRBV3-1	TRBJ1-2	CASSQGLGSGYTF
TRBV11-1	TRBJ2-3	CASSREGGGTQYF
TRBV27	TRBJ2-7	CASSLSDPGLADYEQYF
TRBV19	TRBJ2-2	CASSEGGITGELFF
TRBV3-1	TRBJ1-1	CASSSTAGNTEAFF
TRBV3-1	TRBJ1-3	CASSPPLQGSGNTIYF
TRBV2	TRBJ2-7	CASSEAQRGLEQYF
TRBV6-5	TRBJ2-5	CASSYSISGGRGTQYF
TRBV19	TRBJ1-1	CASSRAMSTEAFF
TRBV7-9	TRBJ1-4	CASSSRGGINEKLFF
TRBV2	TRBJ1-6	CASRPGRNSPLHF
TRBV5-6	TRBJ2-7	CASSSQGSGTFSYEQYF
TRBV29-1	TRBJ2-1	CSAPRGAPYNEQFF
TRBV12-3/TRBV12-4	TRBJ1-2	CASSLRGGYTF
TRBV30	TRBJ2-1	CAWSRPYNEQFF
TRBV5-1	TRBJ2-2	CASLGRQGASGTGELFF
TRBV5-1	TRBJ1-1	CASRLWTGGDTEAFF
TRBV18	TRBJ1-2	CASSSSLHQGWAYGYTF
TRBV6-2/TRBV6-3	TRBJ2-2	CASSVQAGYAGELFF
TRBV5-1	TRBJ1-1	CASSLGHMNTEAFF
TRBV11-2	TRBJ2-5	CASSLLTPREETQYF
TRBV12-3/TRBV12-4	TRBJ1-4	CASSLRRENEKLFF
TRBV4-1	TRBJ1-1	CASSHGPSVLNTEAFF
TRBV11-2	TRBJ1-6	CASSFGSENSPLHF
TRBV6-1	TRBJ1-5	CASGLKRTDSNQPQHF
TRBV28	TRBJ2-1	CASSAPGLAGNEQFF